This TCR beta chain was documented in a study of cytotoxic CD8 clonotypes in ibrutinib-treated CLL. Study results and limitations: At ibrutinib response, clonality increased, and at progression it declined back toward baseline. Pretreatment clonality was elevated relative to age-matched healthy donors and paralleled circulating CD8+ T-cell counts. Public clonotypes proved infrequent, and on treatment they shrank or remained steady.

In the case of this clone: Its matching antigen is unknown.

Repertoires were generated with immunoSEQ multiplex PCR, while TCRdb's copy carries only in-frame clones and drops some. The sample lists some 310,000 clones, about 80% seen once, with under 8.5% in the top ten. Trimming removed 5 bases at V and 1 base at J, with 11 bases between. CDR1 and CDR2 from the germline V gene are SGHAT and FQNNGV. This CDR3 is 15 amino acids long. The chain links TRBV11-2 to TRBJ2-2; maybe TRBD2 (5 bases). The sequence was collected from a human donor with chronic lymphocytic leukemia. Sequencing used PBMCs, obtained before ibrutinib treatment. CDR3 DNA sequence: TGTGCCAGCAGCCCCCGGACTGTGAACACCGGGGAGCTGTTTTTT. It codes for CASSPRTVNTGELFF.